The 13 T cell receptor beta chains below come from one sample, sequenced in a study of Tregs in tolerant kidney transplant recipients. The table came from immunoSEQ multiplex PCR; TCRdb's copy has only in-frame clones and leaves some out. The sample includes 100,000 to 120,000 clones, around 91% of them seen just once. The sequencing used CD4+ T cells from blood, collected before the transplant. These receptors originate from a human donor who received a combined kidney and bone marrow transplant.

V usage is TRBV7-2 and J usage is TRBJ2-7, with 9 positions matching TRBD1. The CDR3 contains 14 residues. After removal of 5 bases from V and 3 bases from J, the junction contained 5 bases not matched to a gene. CDR1 SGHTA and CDR2 FQGNSA come from the germline V gene. CDR3: CASSIGTGFYEQYF. DNA for the CDR3: TGTGCCAGCAGCATTGGGACAGGGTTCTACGAGCAGTACTTC.

The chain has TRBV10-1 and TRBJ1-1; the match to TRBD1 covers 7 bases. The ends lost 4 bases at V and 4 bases at J; junction bases unmatched: 3. Germline CDR1 and CDR2: WNHNN and SYGVQD (reference sequence). The CDR3 consists of 13 residues. CDR3 nucleotides: TGCGCCAGCAGTGGAGACAGGGTCACTGAAGCTTTCTTT. The encoded protein is CASSGDRVTEAFF.

The J gene is TRBJ2-1, the V gene TRBV29-1; D perhaps matches TRBD2 (5 bases). The CDR3 contains 14 residues. The germline V and J ends were trimmed by 0 bases and 7 bases, with 13 bases remaining between them. Germline-derived CDR1 and CDR2 are SQVTM and ANQGSEA. The chain's CDR3 is CSVEDAASRNEQFF. As DNA, the CDR3 is TGCAGCGTTGAAGATGCGGCTAGCAGGAATGAGCAGTTCTTC.

The chain links TRBV28 to TRBJ1-2; no reliable D call. V shed 6 bases and J shed 4 bases, with 12 bases lying between them. Germline V gene sequence: CDR1 MDHEN, CDR2 SYDVKM. CDR3 length equals 13 residues. CDR3 region: CASRPGFSYGYTF. In DNA form, the CDR3 reads TGTGCCAGCAGGCCCGGTTTTAGCTATGGCTACACCTTC.

This CDR3 reads CASSLVPLLAGGETQYF. The CDR3 DNA follows: TGCGCCAGCAGCTTGGTACCCTTACTAGCGGGAGGTGAGACCCAGTACTTC. The chain joins TRBV5-1 to TRBJ2-5; 12 bases line up with TRBD2. Germline CDR1 SGHRS, CDR2 YFSETQ. The CDR3 spans 17 residues. J gave up 5 bases and V 0 bases, and 8 bases lay outside the gene matches.

This chain connects TRBV7-8 to TRBJ2-3, with D possibly being TRBD2 (5 bases). Germline lookup yields CDR1 SGHVS and CDR2 FQNEAQ. This CDR3 contains 15 residues. Trimming took 5 bases from V and 0 from J, leaving 12 bases between them. CDR3 in amino acids: CASSGRGGSTDTQYF. CDR3 nucleotide sequence: TGTGCCAGCAGCGGCCGGGGTGGAAGCACAGATACGCAGTATTTT.

The chain carries TRBV5-5 and TRBJ2-7, with 14 bases aligning to TRBD2. Germline V gene data show CDR1 as SGHKS and CDR2 as YYEKEE (reference sequence). The CDR3 has 16 amino acids. V was clipped by 4 bases and J by 5 bases; unmatched bases: 8. The CDR3: CASSTPTSGGAHEQYF. The CDR3 DNA reads TGTGCCAGCAGCACCCCGACTAGCGGGGGGGCCCACGAGCAGTACTTC. Full variable domain (remainder filled in from reference TRBV5-5 and TRBJ2-7): DAGVTQSPTHLIKTRGQQVTLRCSPISGHKSVSWYQQVLGQGPQFIFQYYEKEERGRGNFPDRFSARQFPNYSSELNVNALLLGDSALYLCASSTPTSGGAHEQYFGPGTRLTVT.

The chain employs TRBV6-6 and TRBJ1-1, with 11 bases lining up with TRBD1. This CDR3 region has 14 residues. The germline gives CDR1 MNHNY, CDR2 SVGAGI (reference sequence). V shed 0 bases, J shed 11 bases, and the junction held 5 bases outside the gene matches. As DNA, the CDR3 is TGTGCCAGCAGTTACTCGGGACAGGGGGTACGGGCTTTCTTT. It encodes CASSYSGQGVRAFF.

V gene TRBV5-5 combines with J gene TRBJ1-4; D perhaps matches TRBD1 (6 bases). V was shortened by 4 bases and J by 7 bases, with 20 bases between the two germline ends. Germline V CDR1 and CDR2: SGHKS, YYEKEE (reference sequence). The CDR3 sequence is 16 residues long. DNA of the CDR3: TGTGCCAGCAGCCCGGACGGGGGGCCTTCTTTTGAAAAACTGTTTTTT. Translation gives CASSPDGGPSFEKLFF.

The chain links TRBV30 to TRBJ2-4, with a possible D match to TRBD1 (6 bases). The germline CDR1 and CDR2 sequences are GTSNPN and SVGIG (reference sequence). Deletions cut 1 base from V and 0 bases from J, with 16 bases between. This CDR3 contains 17 residues. The CDR3: CAWSAPTGTLAKNIQYF. The CDR3 DNA reads TGTGCCTGGAGTGCCCCGACAGGAACTTTAGCCAAAAACATTCAGTACTTC.

The rearrangement links TRBV5-4 to TRBJ1-3, with D possibly TRBD1 on 6 matching bases. CDR1 SGHNT and CDR2 YYREEE come from the germline V gene (reference sequence). The V end was cut by 4 bases, the J end by 4 bases, with 15 bases between. This CDR3 region has 15 residues. CDR3 nucleotide sequence: TGTGCCAGCAGCCCCGGGGGGGCATCGGGAAACACCATATATTTT. Protein sequence: CASSPGGASGNTIYF.

V and J are TRBV7-6 and TRBJ2-1, with 12 positions matching TRBD2. Germline CDR1 SGHVS, CDR2 FNYEAQ. V dropped 2 bases and J dropped 5; count of bases not matched to a gene: 1. This CDR3 region has 15 residues. CDR3 coding DNA: TGTGCCAGCAGCTTACTAGCGGGGGGGAACAATGAGCAGTTCTTC. As protein: CASSLLAGGNNEQFF.

The rearrangement links TRBV18 to TRBJ2-1; 8 bases map to TRBD2. In germline, CDR1 is KGHSH, CDR2 LQKENI. V shed 1 base and J 6 bases; nucleotides not matched to a gene: 8. CDR3 length: 16 amino acids. CDR3: CASSPLNKRGPNEQFF. CDR3 in DNA: TGTGCCAGCTCACCACTCAATAAGCGGGGGCCCAATGAGCAGTTCTTC.